This T cell receptor (beta chain) was sequenced for a study of beta chain features in type 1 diabetes. Background on the study: Sorted cells, about 98,000,000 in number, were examined across all samples. Findings and caveats of the study: Among patients with Type 1 diabetes, TCRB CDR3s were moderately but significantly shorter in every one of the four CD4+ subsets. VDJ junctions from type 1 diabetes patients carried fewer insertions and larger deletions. In cDNA sequencing, cells with high TCR expression could be over-represented.

All of the sorted populations showed purity greater than 95%. To note about this clone: The antigen remains undetermined.

The CDR3 has 15 residues. From germline, CDR1 is GTSNPN and CDR2 SVGIG (reference sequence). V was clipped by 2 bases and J by 1 base; unmatched bases: 7. Expressed TCRB transcripts were sequenced after all isolated RNA was converted to cDNA. Sequencing was performed with immunoSEQ multiplex PCR; in TCRdb, only in-frame clones are kept and a portion is missing. Of 150,000 to 200,000 clones in the sample, 8% to 9.5% are singletons; the top ten hold around 0.5%. This receptor was taken from a woman aged 18-29 years with type 1 diabetes. The sequencing input was central memory CD4+ T cells from blood. This sequence joins TRBV30 and TRBJ1-2; 7 positions agree with TRBD1. The CDR3 sequence is CAWSRGQGDNYGYTF. The CDR3 DNA is TGTGCCTGGAGTAGGGGGCAGGGCGATAACTATGGCTACACCTTC.